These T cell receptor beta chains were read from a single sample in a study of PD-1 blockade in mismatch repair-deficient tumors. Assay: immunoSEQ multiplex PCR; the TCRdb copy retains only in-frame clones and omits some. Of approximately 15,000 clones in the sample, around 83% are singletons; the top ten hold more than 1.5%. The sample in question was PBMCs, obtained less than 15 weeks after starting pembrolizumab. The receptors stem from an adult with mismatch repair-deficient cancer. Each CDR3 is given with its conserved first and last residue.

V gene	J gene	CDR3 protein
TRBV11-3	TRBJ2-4	CASSLRVAGNIQYF
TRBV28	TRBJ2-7	CASSLRGFSSYEQYF
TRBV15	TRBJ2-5	CATSTSFGLAGPQETQYF
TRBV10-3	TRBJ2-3	CAIGAGGPFTDTQYF
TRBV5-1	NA	CASSFGTAYEQYF
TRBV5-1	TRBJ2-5	CASSLEGLTTTQYF
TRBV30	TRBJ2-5	CAWGGAEETQYF
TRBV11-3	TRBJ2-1	CASSPPGQRYNEQFF
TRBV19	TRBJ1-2	CAIYGDEHGYTF
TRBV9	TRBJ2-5	CASSARPGTEETQYF
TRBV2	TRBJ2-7	CASSSGREGYEQYF
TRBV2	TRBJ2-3	CASSVLAGGGDTQYF
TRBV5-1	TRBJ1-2	CASSLAREIYGYTF
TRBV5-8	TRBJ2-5	CASSPRQGQETQYF
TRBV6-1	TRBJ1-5	CASIMTGNQPQHF
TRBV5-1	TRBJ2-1	CASSSGTGNRNNEQFF
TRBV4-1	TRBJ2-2	CASSQDEGATAGELFF
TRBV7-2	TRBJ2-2	CASSFWAGGTGELFF
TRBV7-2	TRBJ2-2	CASSWRTGSAGELFF
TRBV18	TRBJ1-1	CASSPGTGGVNTEAFF
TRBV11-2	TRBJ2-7	CASSLGLGAGLSYEQYF
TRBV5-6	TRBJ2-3	CASSITSTDTQYF
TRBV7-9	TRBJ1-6	CASSERDFMSSYNSPLHF
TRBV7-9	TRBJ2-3	CATRLAGLDTQYF
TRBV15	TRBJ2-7	CATSSIVRYEQYF
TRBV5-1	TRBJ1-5	CASSPGISNQPQHF
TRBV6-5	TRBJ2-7	CASSVAAGGAYEQYF
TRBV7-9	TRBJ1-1	CASSFTGDTEAFF
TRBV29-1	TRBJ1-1	CSVVRTGLGTEAFF
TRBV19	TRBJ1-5	CASLRTGGSQPQHF
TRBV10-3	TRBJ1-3	CATTGVSGNTIYF
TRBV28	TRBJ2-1	CASNRGTGGWEQFF
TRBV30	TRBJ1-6	CAWSVANGAEPLHF
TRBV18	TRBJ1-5	CASSPAWEQPQHF
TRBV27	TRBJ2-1	CASSLRLSNNEQFF
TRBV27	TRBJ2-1	CASSLRGREDNEQFF
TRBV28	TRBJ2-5	CASSLPQGARETQYF
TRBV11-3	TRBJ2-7	CASSFSSYEQYF
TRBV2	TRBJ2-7	CASSEKGLAGVGEQYF